This TCR beta chain was identified in a study of T cell repertoires in cytomegalovirus infection. Study information: Indications of both CMV infection and matching HLA type were provided by public TCR beta signatures. General study results and limits: Ex vivo, HLA-C-restricted CMV-specific TCR beta clonotypes prevailed over the rest of the response. Cumulative public TCR beta family frequency identified carriers of CMV plus the relevant HLA.

TCRdb ran MiXCR on the reads and lists one entry per CDR3 protein. Of about 490,000 distinct CDR3 sequences in the sample, approximately 15% were seen once. This clonotype was seen repeatedly, ten times or more. Its antigen is as yet unknown. Germline CDR1 SGHAT, CDR2 FQNNGV. V shed 4 bases and J 5 bases; nucleotides not matched to a gene: 8. The CDR3 loop spans 16 amino acids. This TCR came from a human donor in good health (CMV status not recorded). Some clones in this sample may be carry-over from other donors' samples. V usage is TRBV11-2 and J usage is TRBJ1-1; 12 bases are shared with TRBD1. The sample consisted of CD8+ T cells from PBMCs. CDR3 protein: CASSSHRDRGRTEAFF. The CDR3, as DNA: TGTGCCAGCAGCTCTCATCGGGACAGGGGGCGGACTGAAGCTTTCTTT.